Each of the 27 T cell receptor beta chains below was sequenced from the same sample in a study of beta chain features in type 1 diabetes. Overall study findings and caveats: TCRB CDR3s were moderately but significantly shorter in Type 1 diabetes patients in all four CD4+ subsets.

Sequencing targeted expressed TCRB transcripts, as all isolated RNA had been reverse transcribed. Clones were sequenced by immunoSEQ multiplex PCR, and TCRdb holds only the in-frame ones, with some missing. The sample contains hundreds of thousands of clones, 9.3% of which appear only once. Which antigens these TCRs recognize remains unknown. Sequencing input: central memory CD4+ T cells from blood. Receptor source: a man in his thirties or forties with type 1 diabetes.

This clone has more than one count but fewer than ten. The chain couples TRBV5-4 to TRBJ2-7; D is possibly TRBD2 (7 bases). The V gene's germline CDR1 is SGHNT and CDR2 YYREEE (reference sequence). The CDR3 sequence is 17 residues long. Trimming removed 4 bases at V and 2 bases at J, with 22 bases between. The CDR3 loop is CASSASAGAGGAYEQYF. CDR3 DNA sequence: TGTGCCAGCAGCGCAAGTGCGGGGGCAGGAGGGGCCTACGAGCAGTACTTC. Full variable domain (missing parts from reference TRBV5-4 and TRBJ2-7): ETGVTQSPTHLIKTRGQQVTLRCSSQSGHNTVSWYQQALGQGPQFIFQYYREEENGRGNFPPRFSGLQFPNYSSELNVNALELDDSALYLCASSASAGAGGAYEQYFGPGTRLTVT.

This chain links TRBV6-8 with TRBJ2-7, with 8 bases matching TRBD1. The CDR3 length is 16 residues. Per the germline V gene, CDR1 is MNHGY and CDR2 is SAAAGT. Unmatched junction bases numbered 12, after V lost 6 bases and J lost 2 bases. Written as DNA, the CDR3 is TGTGCCAGCAGGAGAGATATGGGACAGGTAACCTACGAGCAGTACTTC. It encodes CASRRDMGQVTYEQYF.

This clone was seen a handful of times. The chain uses TRBV19 and TRBJ2-2; possible D gene TRBD1, 6 bases. The germline V and J ends were trimmed by 10 bases and 2 bases, with 11 bases remaining between them. This CDR3 is built from 13 residues. Germline CDR1 LNHDA, CDR2 SQIVND (reference sequence). The CDR3, as DNA: TGTGCCACTAAGGGGGTTAACACCGGGGAGCTGTTTTTT. Residues: CATKGVNTGELFF.

This clone was seen more than once but under ten times. The chain carries TRBV27 and TRBJ1-3; TRBD1 matches 8 bases. The CDR3 has 15 residues. Per germline, CDR1 MNHEY and CDR2 SMNVEV (reference sequence). V was pared by 6 bases and J by 2 bases, with 6 bases of the junction left unmatched. The CDR3 here is CASRLTGVAGNTIYF. The DNA for the CDR3 is TGTGCCAGCAGGCTGACAGGGGTGGCTGGAAACACCATATATTTT.

This chain joins TRBV10-3 and TRBJ2-7; 7 bases match TRBD1. The CDR3 is made up of 14 amino acids. In germline, CDR1 is ENHRY, CDR2 SYGVKD. Trimming removed 8 bases from V and 0 bases from J; junction bases left unmatched: 7. The CDR3 region has the DNA TGTGCCATCGGTCGGGACAGACTCTCCTACGAGCAGTACTTC. It encodes CAIGRDRLSYEQYF.

This clone came up a few times. The J gene is TRBJ1-5, the V gene TRBV4-3; 9 bases are shared with TRBD1. Germline V gives CDR1 LGHNA, CDR2 YSLEER. The CDR3 covers 15 residues. V trimming: 2 bases; J trimming: 6 bases; junction bases outside the gene matches: 5. For the CDR3, the DNA is TGCGCCAGCAGCCAACACAGACAGGGGGGTCAGCCCCAGCATTTT. It translates to CASSQHRQGGQPQHF.

This chain joins TRBV4-3 and TRBJ1-2; D uncertain. CDR1 LGHNA and CDR2 YSLEER come from the germline V gene. The CDR3 is made up of 14 amino acids. Trimming removed 0 bases at V and 1 base at J, with 6 bases between. The CDR3 sequence is CASSQDKFNYGYTF. In nucleotides, the CDR3 is TGCGCCAGCAGCCAAGATAAATTTAACTATGGCTACACCTTC.

This clone has just a few counts. The genes are TRBV2 and TRBJ2-5, with no clear D. V was shortened by 10 bases and J by 5 bases, with 17 bases between the two germline ends. This CDR3 is 13 amino acids long. Germline assignment: CDR1 SNHLY and CDR2 FYNNEI. The CDR3 spells CATQRGLGETQYF. In DNA form, the CDR3 reads TGTGCCACCCAGAGAGGATTGGGGGAGACCCAGTACTTC.

The chain links TRBV5-1 to TRBJ1-2; D not resolved. The CDR3 totals 14 residues. The V end was cut by 2 bases, the J end by 2 bases, with 10 bases between. The V gene's germline CDR1 is SGHRS and CDR2 YFSETQ. Here the CDR3 reads CASSFATRNYGYTF. The CDR3 DNA is TGCGCCAGCAGCTTTGCGACAAGAAACTATGGCTACACCTTC.

The gene calls are TRBV7-2 and TRBJ2-5, with a tentative D call TRBD2 (6 bases). The CDR3 totals 13 residues. Looked up from germline, CDR1 is SGHTA and CDR2 is FQGNSA. V was pared by 4 bases and J by 7 bases, with 13 bases between. In DNA form, the CDR3 reads TGTGCCAGCAGCTCCGGGATGGGGGGGACCCAGTACTTC. Translating gives CASSSGMGGTQYF.

The CDR3 coding sequence is TGTGCCAGCAGTAACCCAGGGCCAAAGGGGGCGGAGCAGTTCTTC. This translates into CASSNPGPKGAEQFF. This rearrangement joins TRBV7-2 to TRBJ2-1, with 7 bases matching TRBD1. The CDR3 spans 15 residues. The V gene end was trimmed by 6 bases and the J gene end by 10 bases; junction bases not matched to a gene: 15. CDR1 SGHTA and CDR2 FQGNSA come from the germline V gene.

This clone was recorded a few times. The chain recombines TRBV28 with TRBJ2-5; no reliable D call. Trimming took 4 bases from V and 6 from J, leaving 6 bases between them. Germline V gene lookup returns CDR1 MDHEN and CDR2 SYDVKM. This CDR3 region has 11 residues. The CDR3: CASSSPQTQYF. The DNA of the CDR3 is TGTGCCAGCAGTTCCCCGCAGACCCAGTACTTC.

This clone was seen a handful of times. The chain has TRBV19 and TRBJ1-2; D ambiguous. Germline values: CDR1 LNHDA, CDR2 SQIVND (reference sequence). Trimming left V 5 bases short and J 1 base short, with 8 bases between. The CDR3 totals 13 residues. The CDR3 sequence: CASSSQLNYGYTF. The CDR3 DNA is TGTGCCAGTAGTTCGCAGCTTAACTATGGCTACACCTTC.

This clone was recorded a few times. This chain uses TRBV10-1 with TRBJ2-5, with D maybe TRBD1 (6 bases). CDR3 length: 13 amino acids. Germline CDR1 and CDR2: WNHNN and SYGVQD (reference sequence). V was clipped by 4 bases and J by 1 base, with 7 bases between them. The chain's CDR3 is CASSGTVQETQYF. As DNA, the CDR3 is TGCGCCAGCAGTGGGACAGTCCAAGAGACCCAGTACTTC.

The chain recombines TRBV27 with TRBJ2-3; 7 nucleotides align to TRBD2. This CDR3 comprises 14 residues. V gave up 4 bases and J gave up 2 bases; unmatched junction bases: 3. CDR1 and CDR2 (germline): MNHEY, SMNVEV (reference sequence). CDR3 sequence (DNA): TGTGCCAGCAGTTATGCGGGGGACACAGATACGCAGTATTTT. This translates into CASSYAGDTDTQYF.

At least ten counts were recorded for this clone. This chain's CDR3 is CASSPSQGSGNTIYF. Here the CDR3 DNA reads TGTGCCAGCAGCCCGTCCCAGGGAAGCGGAAACACCATATATTTT. The rearrangement joins TRBV7-9 to TRBJ1-3, with D perhaps TRBD1 (5 bases). With 5 bases removed from V and 4 bases from J, the gap between germline ends came to 15 bases. From germline, CDR1 is SEHNR and CDR2 FQNEAQ (reference sequence). The CDR3 loop spans 15 amino acids.

This clone has ten or more counts. J is TRBJ2-3 and V is TRBV30; D gene ambiguous. V was shortened by 4 bases and J by 0 bases, with 8 bases between the two germline ends. CDR3 size: 13 residues. Germline V CDR1 and CDR2: GTSNPN, SVGIG (reference sequence). The CDR3 is CAWIKLSTDTQYF. CDR3 DNA: TGTGCCTGGATAAAATTGAGCACAGATACGCAGTATTTT.

The rearrangement joins TRBV9 to TRBJ2-7, with a tentative D call TRBD1 (5 bases). This CDR3 contains 15 residues. Per the germline V gene, CDR1 is SGDLS and CDR2 is YYNGEE. Trimming shortened V by 0 bases and J by 2 bases, and 12 bases separated the two germline ends. The CDR3 region has the DNA TGTGCCAGCAGCGTAGCCCCAGGGAACCCCTACGAGCAGTACTTC. Amino acid sequence: CASSVAPGNPYEQYF.

The chain employs TRBV7-9 and TRBJ2-5, with TRBD2 as a possible D gene (6 bases). CDR3 length: 16 amino acids. From germline, CDR1 is SEHNR and CDR2 FQNEAQ (reference sequence). V was clipped by 0 bases and J by 2 bases, with 13 bases between them. The CDR3 sequence is CASSLAAGTLQETQYF. The CDR3 DNA is TGTGCCAGCAGCTTAGCGGCGGGGACCCTTCAAGAGACCCAGTACTTC.

The rearrangement links TRBV7-2 to TRBJ1-1, with D perhaps matching TRBD1 (5 bases). The V gene's germline CDR1 is SGHTA and CDR2 FQGNSA. The CDR3 contains 15 residues. V shed 5 bases and J shed 3 bases, with 16 bases lying between them. The CDR3 DNA follows: TGTGCCAGCAGCCCCCGGGTCCGGGGGGACACTGAAGCTTTCTTT. It specifies CASSPRVRGDTEAFF. Supplemented by reference TRBV7-2 and TRBJ1-1, the full variable domain reads GAGVSQSPSNKVTEKGKDVELRCDPISGHTALYWYRQSLGQGLEFLIYFQGNSAPDKSGLPSDRFSAERTGGSVSTLTIQRTQQEDSAVYLCASSPRVRGDTEAFFGQGTRLTVV.

This chain uses TRBV28 with TRBJ2-7, with D tentatively TRBD1 or TRBD2 (5 bases each). CDR3 length: 13 amino acids. V was shortened by 6 bases and J by 5 bases, with 14 bases between the two germline ends. Germline V gene sequence: CDR1 MDHEN, CDR2 SYDVKM. The CDR3 reads CASRGTAKNEQYF. The CDR3 nucleotides read TGTGCCAGCAGGGGGACGGCCAAAAACGAGCAGTACTTC. The whole variable domain, remainder taken from reference TRBV28 and TRBJ2-7, is DVKVTQSSRYLVKRTGEKVFLECVQDMDHENMFWYRQDPGLGLRLIYFSYDVKMKEKGDIPEGYSVSREKKERFSLILESASTNQTSMYLCASRGTAKNEQYFGPGTRLTVT.

This chain uses TRBV5-4 with TRBJ1-3, with 8 bases matching TRBD1. This CDR3 contains 15 residues. With 5 bases clipped from V and 7 bases from J, the junction kept 11 bases outside the gene matches. Germline CDR1 is SGHNT and CDR2 is YYREEE (reference sequence). CDR3 in DNA: TGTGCCAGCAGTCAGGACAGGGAGTCAGACAACACCATATATTTT. Its protein product is CASSQDRESDNTIYF.

This clone was seen repeatedly, ten times or more. The chain uses TRBV4-3 and TRBJ2-2, with 11 bases aligning to TRBD2. Per the germline V gene, CDR1 is LGHNA and CDR2 is YSLEER. CDR3 size: 19 residues. V trimming: 4 bases; J trimming: 0 bases; junction bases outside the gene matches: 10. In nucleotides, the CDR3 is TGCGCCAGCAGCCCCTCCGCCCTAGCGGGGGGAACGAACACCGGGGAGCTGTTTTTT. It translates to CASSPSALAGGTNTGELFF.

There are many counts of this clone. Other DNA sequences in this sample translate to the same CDR3. The chain is built from TRBV5-1 and TRBJ1-5; no clear D gene. From germline, CDR1 is SGHRS and CDR2 YFSETQ. V was cut by 0 bases and J by 2 bases, with 6 bases left in between. The CDR3 is 14 residues long. DNA for the CDR3: TGCGCCAGCAGCTTGGATGCAGGCAATCAGCCCCAGCATTTT. It translates to CASSLDAGNQPQHF.

The chain carries TRBV5-1 and TRBJ2-5, with D unclear. The CDR3 is 15 residues long. Germline CDR1 is SGHRS and CDR2 is YFSETQ. Trimming removed 0 bases at V and 1 base at J, with 10 bases between. CDR3 DNA sequence: TGCGCCAGCAGCTTGGCCTTGGACCTCCAAGAGACCCAGTACTTC. It specifies CASSLALDLQETQYF.

This clone was seen a handful of times. The chain recombines TRBV6-1 with TRBJ2-7, with 7 bases matching TRBD2. Losses at the gene ends were 5 bases for V and 6 bases for J; bases not matched to a gene: 10. CDR1 MNHNS and CDR2 SASEGT come from the germline V gene. The CDR3 consists of 14 residues. The CDR3 loop reads CASSLSGGSGEQYF. DNA of the CDR3: TGTGCCAGCAGTTTATCGGGGGGTTCAGGCGAGCAGTACTTC.

J is TRBJ1-1 and V is TRBV7-8; D is undetermined. V lost 3 bases, J lost 0 bases, and 11 bases lay in between. Germline V lookup: CDR1 SGHVS, CDR2 FQNEAQ. The CDR3 has 15 residues. Here the CDR3 DNA reads TGTGCCAGCAGCTTTAGGACGGCGGTGAACACTGAAGCTTTCTTT. Its protein product is CASSFRTAVNTEAFF.